The source of this TCR beta chain is a study of CDR3 diversity in severe acne. TCRdb independently ran MiXCR on the PCR reads; one entry per CDR3 protein. The sample contains roughly 81,000 distinct CDR3 sequences, 45% to 50% of which appear only once. This clonotype has a handful of counts. The clonotype was recovered from a male donor in good health, serving as a control. Input material: blood.

CDR3 nucleotides: TGTGCCAGCAGCGAGCAGGGCAATGAGCAGTTCTTC. The encoded protein is CASSEQGNEQFF. The chain combines TRBV7-3 with TRBJ2-1; a possible D gene is TRBD1 (5 bases). Germline V gene lookup returns CDR1 SGHTA and CDR2 FQGTGA. V shed 5 bases and J shed 6 bases, with 8 bases lying between them. The CDR3 is made up of 12 amino acids.